This TCR beta chain was captured in a study of T cell responses to AZD1222 COVID-19 vaccine. TCRdb's copy holds only in-frame clones and misses some; the assay was immunoSEQ multiplex PCR. The sample has roughly 130,000 clones; roughly 92% are singletons. Germline CDR1 reads SGHTA; CDR2 reads FQGNSA. Trimming removed 3 bases from V and 1 base from J, with 6 bases in between. The CDR3 sequence is 13 residues long. The sample was peripheral blood, taken 28 days after the second AZD1222 dose. The chain links TRBV7-2 to TRBJ1-1; D is unclear. The receptor was isolated from an adult who received the AZD1222 COVID-19 vaccine. The CDR3 DNA reads TGTGCCAGCAGCTTTGGAACGAACACTGAAGCTTTCTTT. Its translation is CASSFGTNTEAFF.